One TCR beta chain is described in this entry. The data originate from a study of shared clonotypes between healthy human individuals. Study background: With ages of 18 to 49, the donors were a couple of women and a few men. CD8 memory received one plate per donor, CD8 naive two, CD4 memory three and CD4 naive three.

Clones were sequenced by immunoSEQ multiplex PCR, and TCRdb holds only the in-frame ones, with some missing. Among some 350,000 clones listed, around 67% were seen once. This CDR3 spans 14 amino acids. Trimming stripped 10 bases from V and 2 bases from J, with 16 bases between. Germline loops: CDR1 SGHVS, CDR2 FQNEAQ. This receptor was identified in a man aged 25-45 years in good health. Sequencing used memory CD4+ T cells sorted from blood. Sample subset: CD45RA-negative fraction. The chain is built from TRBV7-8 and TRBJ2-3; TRBD1 or TRBD2 may be the D gene (5 bases each). CDR3 in DNA: TGTGCCACGGGGCGGACCTCACCCACAGATACGCAGTATTTT. It yields the protein CATGRTSPTDTQYF.